This record looks at one T cell receptor (beta chain) sequence and its context. TCRdb analysed the RACE reads with MiXCR anew, one entry per CDR3 protein. The table shows about 340,000 distinct CDR3 sequences, with around 7% occurring only once. The data stem from a study of human T cells and chemical hapten exposure. Study summary: Upper-back patch tests with 0.01% DPC were read at 6 days.

Time point of the sample: patch test 1, 2 weeks after DPC sensitization. The treatment was: therapeutic diphenylcyclopropenone sensitization with weekly scalp DPC. In every case, blood was obtained before the patch test was applied. Before extraction, the whole blood was not fractionated, and total RNA was taken from it. Germline CDR1 reads MNHNY; CDR2 reads SVGAGI (reference sequence). CDR3 length: 14 residues. V dropped 2 bases and J dropped 6 bases, with 10 bases sitting between them. The chain couples TRBV6-6 to TRBJ1-4; the D is unclear. The TCR was taken from a young woman with alopecia areata. Some clones in this sample may be carry-over from other donors' samples. The sample in question was whole blood, obtained in connection with sensitization to the hapten diphenylcyclopropenone (DPC). This CDR3 reads CASSYGQEDEKLFF. CDR3 sequence (DNA): TGTGCCAGCAGTTACGGTCAGGAGGATGAAAAACTGTTTTTT.